The entry below describes one TCR beta chain. These data originate in a study of shared clonotypes between healthy human individuals. Germline assignment: CDR1 SNHLY and CDR2 FYNNEI. Trimming left V 4 bases short and J 7 bases short, with 8 bases between. There are 13 residues in the CDR3. At a deep level, the assay was run. Sequenced by immunoSEQ multiplex PCR; TCRdb stores in-frame clones only, minus some. The sample lists about 2,500,000 clones; more than 90% were seen once. The V and J genes are TRBV2 and TRBJ1-6; D is undetermined. This sequence originates from a man between 18 and 29 years old in good health. Sample: naive CD4+ T cells sorted from blood. Subset reported: CD45RA+ positively selected. This CDR3 is CASSGQQNSPLHF. The CDR3 region has the DNA TGTGCCAGCAGTGGCCAGCAAAATTCACCCCTCCACTTT.